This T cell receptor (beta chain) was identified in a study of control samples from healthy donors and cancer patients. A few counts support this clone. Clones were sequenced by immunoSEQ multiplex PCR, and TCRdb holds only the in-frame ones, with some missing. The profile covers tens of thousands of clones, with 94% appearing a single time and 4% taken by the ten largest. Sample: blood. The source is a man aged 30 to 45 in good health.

The CDR3 loop reads CAWSQGGTTEAFF. CDR3 bases: TGTGCCTGGAGCCAAGGGGGGACTACTGAAGCTTTCTTT. V gene TRBV30 combines with J gene TRBJ1-1, with D possibly being TRBD1 (6 bases). The ends were cut back, 3 bases at V and 5 bases at J, with 13 bases in the middle. This CDR3 has 13 amino acids. Per the germline V gene, CDR1 is GTSNPN and CDR2 is SVGIG (reference sequence).